This TCR beta chain was identified in a study of shared clonotypes between healthy human individuals (dated by TCRdb to about 2020). Regarding the complete study: A couple of women and three men aged 18 to 49 years were included in the cohort. For each donor, CD4 naive and CD4 memory were each run on three plates, CD8 naive on two plates, and CD8 memory on one plate. Different laboratories and diverse techniques were used to prepare libraries and sequence TCR repertoires, to increase sequencing depth and limit assay-specific biases. Per donor, leukapheresis produced somewhere between about 0.94 and 10 billion PBMCs. To estimate repertoire size and how much clonotype sharing occurs between individuals, the study deeply sequenced the blood TCR repertoires of about five healthy adults.

General study outcomes and caveats: Even with the large sequencing depth, rarefaction of the sorted-subset datasets indicated that sequencing was incomplete. The genetic and exposure-history diversity represented was limited by the small number of donors. Sampling was restricted to blood, and TCR repertoires in tissue are likely to differ from TCR repertoires in blood. Pairwise subsampling indicated that sequencing depth was expected to affect the degree of clonotype sharing among donors. Sharing across four donors was observed for about 5% of naive CD4, over 3% of naive CD8, about 2.5% of memory CD4, and roughly 0.4% of memory CD8 clonotypes. Compared with non-shared clonotypes, clonotypes shared by all four sorted-subset donors had higher generation probabilities. Naive subsets generally had larger estimated clonotype richness than memory subsets.

Donors were healthy HIV-negative adults with no recently reported acute infections or vaccinations. Only Caucasian adults living in Nashville, Tennessee, USA were represented among the donors. CD4+ T cells were enriched by magnetic negative selection, after which naive cells were positively selected on CD45RA and the negative fraction was taken as the memory subset. After blood collection by leukapheresis, PBMCs were isolated using Ficoll-Histopaque density gradient centrifugation and then cryopreserved in the vapor phase of liquid nitrogen. Analytical flow cytometry was used to check the purity and quantity of every magnetically sorted T cell population. Genomic DNA was isolated from each sorted fraction and quantified by UV absorbance on a Nanodrop 2000c. This clone showed up just once. This clone's antigen is unknown. Base qualities were left out, and no much larger clone turns up one base away.

Using the deep immunoSEQ assay, TCR CDR3 regions were amplified from genomic DNA by multiplex PCR. For each cell subset, the extracted genomic DNA was distributed evenly across all wells of several immunoSEQ 96-well plates, and each plate served as one replicate. For sorted subsets, roughly 200 ng of genomic DNA, equivalent to roughly 30,000 T cell genomes, went into each replicate PCR. The purified libraries were quantified using a Qubit 3.0 fluorometer, sized with a Bioanalyzer 2100, and then quantified again using the KAPA Library Quantification kit. A separate single-read 150-cycle Illumina NextSeq 550 flow cell was used to sequence each immunoSEQ 96-well plate. The original methods were these. Because the immunoSEQ output held only junctional sequences and lacked quality scores, the filtering could not match the filtering applied to full-length reads. Sequences were annotated with PyIR, a Python wrapper for IgBLAST v1.9, and V/J genes and CDR3 were assigned using IMGT germline references. Any read was removed if the V/J assignment was weak (E-value above 1e-6), the CDR3 was missing, or the read contained stop codons, out-of-frame junctions, or ambiguous translated residues. V3J clonotypes were defined by identical inferred V gene, J gene, and CDR3 amino acid sequence. To compute the percentage overlap between repertoires, the number of shared unique clonotypes was divided by the size of the smaller repertoire. Repertoire richness was assessed with RTK rarefaction, the Chao1 estimator, and Recon v2.1 estimates of unobserved clonotypes. OLGA was used to compute generation probabilities for all TCRbeta clonotypes that the gDNA method yielded from a handful of donors. As stored in TCRdb, this immuneACCESS dataset retains in-frame rearrangements with V and J assigned. A fraction of the clones does not appear; measured against another copy, unresolved V genes explain less than half of the discrepancy, and the remainder lacks a known reason. That table supplies the V and J calls and clone size; D and trimming were determined from the DNA. The sample table records 2 million to 2.5 million clones; 93% of these occur just once. The ten largest clones represent approximately 0.37% of the sample.

The CDR1 and CDR2 encoded by the germline V gene (reference sequence) are LNHDA and SQIVND. A distance of 19 bases separates the germline ends of V and J, which lose 4 bases and 0 bases respectively. From the cysteine up to the phenylalanine, the CDR3 has a length of 18 residues. The kept DNA is CDR3 alone, 54 bases in frame from the first base. This TCR was recovered from a man younger than 35 in good health. Some clones in this sample may be carry-over from other donors' samples. The chain is encoded by TRBV19 joined to TRBJ2-1; D gene: possibly TRBD2, on 6 matching bases. The sequenced material came from naive CD4+ T cells from PBMCs. What the cell subset or site label conveys for this sample: CD45RA+ positively selected. The DNA reads as follows: TGTGCCAGTAGTACGCTGACGAGAGCGGGCAGCTCCTACAATGAGCAGTTCTTC. It translates to CASSTLTRAGSSYNEQFF.